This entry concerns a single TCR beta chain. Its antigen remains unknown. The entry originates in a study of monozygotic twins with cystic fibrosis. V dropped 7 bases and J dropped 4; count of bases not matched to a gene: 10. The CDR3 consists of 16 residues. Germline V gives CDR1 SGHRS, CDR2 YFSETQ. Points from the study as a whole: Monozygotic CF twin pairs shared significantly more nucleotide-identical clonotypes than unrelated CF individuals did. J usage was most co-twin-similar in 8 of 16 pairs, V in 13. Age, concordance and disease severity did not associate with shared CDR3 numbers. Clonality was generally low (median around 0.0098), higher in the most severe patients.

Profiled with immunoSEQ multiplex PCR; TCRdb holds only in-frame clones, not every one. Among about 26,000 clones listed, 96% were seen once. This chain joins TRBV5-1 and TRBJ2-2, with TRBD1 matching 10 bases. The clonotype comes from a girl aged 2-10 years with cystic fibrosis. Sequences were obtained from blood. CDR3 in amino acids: CASGYSGTGATGELFF. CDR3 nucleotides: TGCGCCAGCGGCTACTCCGGGACAGGGGCCACCGGGGAGCTGTTTTTT.